This is a list of T cell receptor beta chains from one sample in a study of patients and donors after allogeneic stem cell transplantation. Using its own MiXCR run on the RT-PCR reads, TCRdb lists one record per CDR3 protein. The top ten clones hold around a quarter of a sample with 70,000 to 75,000 distinct CDR3 sequences, more than 25% of them seen once. Material for sequencing was blood, either unsorted or a sorted T cell fraction (not recorded which). The receptors derive from a human donor who was either an allogeneic HSCT recipient or a stem cell or donor lymphocyte infusion donor (not recorded which). It is not recorded whose cells these are; they may come from a transplant donor. CDR3s include the opening cysteine and the closing phenylalanine or tryptophan. A D gene is named only where the DNA matches it firmly. Not all rows give a size; the values are once, few, many and, for expanded clones, a class.

j_call d_call v_call clone_size cdr3_nt cdr3_aa
TRBJ1-1 NA TRBV20-1 few TGCAGTGCTAGAGATCTCTCGGACATGAACACTGAAGCTTTCTTT CSARDLSDMNTEAFF
TRBJ1-4 NA TRBV4-3 NA TGCGCCAGCAGCCAAGGAACAGGGCCTAATGAAAAACTGTTTTTT CASSQGTGPNEKLFF
TRBJ1-2 NA TRBV5-1 NA TGCGCCAGCAGCTCCTACGACAGAAACTATGGCTACACCTTC CASSSYDRNYGYTF
TRBJ1-2 NA TRBV10-3 few TGTGCCATCAGTGAGGGAGAGGGAGCATTCTATGGCTACACCTTC CAISEGEGAFYGYTF
TRBJ2-7 NA TRBV20-1 NA TGCAGTGCTACCTCGAGGCTAGCCTACGAGCAGTACTTC CSATSRLAYEQYF
TRBJ2-5 NA TRBV12-3/TRBV12-4 NA TGTGCCAGCACCGGCGGGACATTAGGGGAGGCGACCCAGTACTTC CASTGGTLGEATQYF
TRBJ1-1 TRBD1 TRBV12-3/TRBV12-4 NA TGTGCCAGCAGTCCGGGACAGGGGGCCAACACTGAAGCTTTCTTT CASSPGQGANTEAFF
TRBJ2-1 TRBD2 TRBV29-1 few TGCAGCGTTGCCGGGACTAGAATGGTACAGAGGAATGAGCAGTTCTTC CSVAGTRMVQRNEQFF
TRBJ2-2 NA TRBV6-2/TRBV6-3 few TGTGCCAGCAAGTCAAGCTTATACAGGGAAAAGAGGTCCGGGGAGCTGTTTTTT CASKSSLYREKRSGELFF
TRBJ1-1 NA TRBV7-6 NA TGTGCCAGCAGCTTAGTCCTGGGCCCCGAGGGAGTCATGAACACTGAAGCTTTCTTT CASSLVLGPEGVMNTEAFF
TRBJ2-7 TRBD2 TRBV7-9 few TGTGCCAGCAGTTCGGATCTAGCGGGAGGGAGATACGAGCAGTACTTC CASSSDLAGGRYEQYF
TRBJ2-3 TRBD1 TRBV5-1 NA TGCGCCAGCAGCTACAGGGGACATGAAGATACGCAGTATTTT CASSYRGHEDTQYF
TRBJ1-1 TRBD1 TRBV6-2/TRBV6-3 NA TGTGCCAGCAGTACGACCGTCACAGGGGGCACTGAAGCTTTCTTT CASSTTVTGGTEAFF
TRBJ1-5 NA TRBV6-5 NA TGTGCCAGCAGTTACGGGGCCTATCAGCCCCAGCATTTT CASSYGAYQPQHF
TRBJ1-2 NA TRBV7-9 few TGTGCCAGCAGCCTAGGCGGGGACTATGGCTACACCTTC CASSLGGDYGYTF
TRBJ1-3 NA TRBV14 NA TGTGCCAGCAGCCAAGGTTTCTCTGGAAACACCATATATTTT CASSQGFSGNTIYF
TRBJ1-4 NA TRBV2 NA TGTGCCAGCAGCAGGGGTAGTGAAAAACTGTTTTTT CASSRGSEKLFF
TRBJ2-3 NA TRBV6-5 few TGTGCCAGCAGTTACTCGAGAGGGATCACAGATACGCAGTATTTT CASSYSRGITDTQYF
TRBJ2-3 TRBD2 TRBV20-1 NA TGCAGTGCGCCGCGAGCGGGAGGGCCAACAGATACGCAGTATTTT CSAPRAGGPTDTQYF
TRBJ2-1 TRBD2 TRBV6-5 NA TGTGCCAGCAGTTACTCAATGAGGAGCGGGAGGGACTTAGATGAGCAGTTCTTC CASSYSMRSGRDLDEQFF
TRBJ2-7 TRBD2 TRBV5-1 NA TGCGCCAGCGGGGGGGATTTCTACGAGCAGTACTTC CASGGDFYEQYF
TRBJ2-7 TRBD1 TRBV13 few TGTGCCAGCAGCTTAGGCACCTACAGGGACAGCTACGAGCAGTACTTC CASSLGTYRDSYEQYF
TRBJ1-1 TRBD1 TRBV11-2 few TGTGCCAGCAGCCCCGACAGGGGAGGTGAAGCTTTCTTT CASSPDRGGEAFF
TRBJ1-6 NA TRBV6-5 NA TGTGCCAGCAGGCCTCGGGGGTCTAATTCACCCCTCCACTTT CASRPRGSNSPLHF
TRBJ2-3 TRBD2 TRBV12-3/TRBV12-4 once TGTGCCAGCAGTTGTCTGGAGGCTAGCGGGCCGGAATTCACAGATACGCAGTATTTT CASSCLEASGPEFTDTQYF
TRBJ2-7 NA TRBV12-3/TRBV12-4 NA TGTGCCAGCAGTTATCGGGGACCCTACGAGCAGTACTTC CASSYRGPYEQYF
TRBJ1-4 NA TRBV11-2 few TGTGCCAGCTCCCTTCGGGGCAGGTCAGAAAAACTGTTTTTT CASSLRGRSEKLFF
TRBJ1-5 NA TRBV6-1 NA TGTGCCAGCAGCCAGGGTTTTCTTCAGCCCCAGCATTTT CASSQGFLQPQHF
TRBJ1-1 NA TRBV10-3 few TGTGCCGCAAGCGATTGGAAGAACACTGAAGCTTTCTTT CAASDWKNTEAFF
TRBJ1-5 NA TRBV3-1 NA TGTGCCAGCAGCCAAGGAATCGGGCTCTCCAATCAGCCCCAGCATTTT CASSQGIGLSNQPQHF